The source of this TCR beta chain is a study of CD8 T cells in ankylosing spondylitis. Quantitative 5'-RACE with molecular barcodes generated TCR beta libraries. One entry per CDR3 protein, called by TCRdb with MiXCR from the 5' RACE reads. Of 220,000 or so distinct CDR3 sequences in the sample, around 20% were seen once. The V and J ends lost 2 bases and 7 bases, in that order; junction bases with no gene match: 13. Germline V gives CDR1 SGHDT, CDR2 YYEEEE. The CDR3 has 17 residues. Study-wide results and limits: The authors found the disease-linked clones to be CD8+ and relatively rare in peripheral blood. About 8 highly homologous variants made up a TCR beta motif, and this motif appeared characteristic of ankylosing spondylitis blood. Matched ankylosing spondylitis synovial fluid reportedly showed significant enrichment of disease-linked clones.

The table lists this clonotype with a few counts. Its antigen is unidentified. The V and J genes are TRBV5-6 and TRBJ2-3, with TRBD2 matching 10 bases. This clonotype was obtained from a male donor with ankylosing spondylitis. Sequenced: blood, either unsorted or a sorted T cell fraction (not recorded which). The CDR3 reads CASSLVTSGDTRYTQYF. CDR3 sequence (DNA): TGTGCCAGCAGCTTAGTAACTAGCGGGGATACACGTTATACGCAGTATTTT.